This paragraph covers one T cell receptor beta chain sequence. This clonotype is judged large (0.1 to 1%). What antigen it recognizes has not been identified. Per-base qualities were not stored, and no clone one base away is much larger. This sample is part of a study of spatial heterogeneity in lung cancer (dated by TCRdb to between 2017 and 2020). Turning to the overall study: Beta-chain transcripts were consistently detected in greater numbers than alpha-chain transcripts, which likely reflects a higher abundance of beta-chain transcripts. In the raw uncorrected reads, each unique combination of TCR and UMI appeared more than ten times on average. In non-small cell lung cancer, the study made a quantitative comparison of TCR alpha and beta repertoires among multiple tumor regions, matched nontumor lung and blood. Nonsynonymous mutation counts, determined by whole-exome sequencing of tumor tissue, were related to features of the TCR repertoire. At surgery, 220 tumor regions, fewer than 85 matched nontumor lung samples and a few dozen PBMC samples were TCR-sequenced for both alpha and beta chains. Findings and caveats that apply to the study as a whole: Confirming at a functional level the hypothesis that regional TCRs recognize regional mutations was considered to require additional single-cell paired TCR alpha and beta sequencing.

The time point tag for this specimen amounts to: sample taken at primary tumor resection. Samples were obtained from about 69 patients with early-stage, untreated non-small cell lung cancer from the lung TRACERx cohort. For TCR sequencing, whole RNA was extracted from tumor and nontumor lung tissue, or from cryopreserved PBMC samples, and no cell sorting was done. Only patients with enough RNA available from two or more tumor regions were chosen for TCR sequencing. Tumor and adjacent nontumor lung specimens were reviewed by a lung pathologist before selection. The receptor library was made with 5' RACE. Sequencer: NextSeq 500. To allow correction of PCR and sequencing errors, the TCR library protocol tagged every TCR cDNA molecule with a unique molecular identifier. As for the original processing: TCR identification, UMI-based error correction and CDR3 extraction were all carried out with Decombinator tools. Expanded TCRs were defined as those above a frequency of 2 per 1,000, corresponding to the top 1% of the tumor frequency distribution. Renyi diversity was computed with the R vegan package after each repertoire had been subsampled 100 times to 5,000 TCRs. CDR3 similarity networks were built from amino acid triplet string-kernel similarity, connecting CDR3s with pairwise similarity above 0.82. TCRdb trimmed public reads at Q25 via fastp, called clones via MiXCR and kept in-frame beta chains. One record per CDR3 amino acid sequence lists the most common genes and DNA. It is TCRdb's table, rather than the study itself, that gives the V and J calls and clone size. This sample has 550 to 850 distinct CDR3 sequences in its table, and 15% of those were observed once. The top ten constitute 10% of the sample.

This clonotype was sampled from a male donor with early-stage non-small cell lung cancer. The input for sequencing was normal lung tissue next to the tumor, taken at surgery.

The bases read TGCGCCAGCAGCTTGGGTACTAGCGGGAAGGTTGAGCAGTTCTTC. Its amino acids are CASSLGTSGKVEQFF. The chain couples TRBV5-1 to TRBJ2-1; 10 middle bases align to TRBD2. The germline V gene provides CDR1 SGHRS and CDR2 YFSETQ. V lost 0 bases and J lost 9 bases, and the count of bases not matched to a germline gene is 6. The CDR3 holds 15 amino acids from the cysteine to the phenylalanine. Left in the record is the CDR3 DNA by itself, 45 bases read in frame from the first base.